The rows below give T cell receptor beta chains drawn from one sample of a study of blood T cell repertoires in COVID-19. Sequenced by immunoSEQ multiplex PCR; TCRdb stores in-frame clones only, minus some. The repertoire holds tens of thousands of clones, with around 76% as singletons. The sequencing input was peripheral blood. These receptors were taken from an elderly woman with active or convalescent COVID-19. The CDR3 runs from the conserved cysteine through the conserved F or W. A D gene is named only where the DNA matches it firmly. The size of a clone is reported for some rows only, either as once, few or many, or as a class for expanded clones.

j_call d_call v_call clone_size cdr3_nt cdr3_aa
TRBJ1-2 TRBD1 TRBV6-5 - TGTGCCAGCAGTTACACAAGACAGGGTACGAAAGGCTACACCTTC CASSYTRQGTKGYTF
TRBJ2-7 TRBD1 TRBV5-4 - TGTGCCAGCAGCCGAGGGACAGGGGTGGCCTACGAGCAGTACTTC CASSRGTGVAYEQYF
TRBJ1-2 TRBD1 TRBV7-8 - TGTGCCAGCACCGGGACAGGAGGGTTCTATGGCTACACCTTC CASTGTGGFYGYTF
TRBJ2-7 - TRBV11-2 - TGTGCCAGCAGCTTAGGAACAGCTCCCATCGAGCAGTACTTC CASSLGTAPIEQYF
TRBJ1-3 - TRBV27 - TGTGCCAGCAGTATCCCGGGGGTAGGGTCTGGAAACACCATATATTTT CASSIPGVGSGNTIYF
TRBJ2-1 - TRBV29-1 - TGCAGCGTTAAGGCGGAATACAATGAGCAGTTCTTC CSVKAEYNEQFF
TRBJ1-2 TRBD1 TRBV6-5 - TGTGCCAGCAGTAGACGGACAGGGGGCTATGGCTACACCTTC CASSRRTGGYGYTF
TRBJ2-5 TRBD2 TRBV7-2 - TGTGCCAGCAGCTTAGCTTTCGCGGGGGGGCCGGAGACCCAGTACTTC CASSLAFAGGPETQYF
TRBJ2-2 - TRBV5-5 - TGTGCCAGCAGAAGGGACTCCGCGAACACCGGGGAGCTGTTTTTT CASRRDSANTGELFF
TRBJ2-7 - TRBV7-2 - TGTGCCAGCAGCTTAGCCTCGGGGGAGCAATACGAGCAGTACTTC CASSLASGEQYEQYF
TRBJ2-3 - TRBV5-1 - TGCGCCAGCACCGCAACTAGCGATACGCAGTATTTT CASTATSDTQYF
TRBJ1-2 - TRBV19 - TGTGCTTCTAACAGGAAACCCTATGGCTACACCTTC CASNRKPYGYTF
TRBJ1-1 - TRBV9 - TGTGCCAGCAGCGCAAGACAGGCTACGAACACTGAAGCTTTCTTT CASSARQATNTEAFF
TRBJ2-7 - TRBV2 - TGTGCCAGCAGATCAGGATCCGAGCAGTACTTC CASRSGSEQYF
TRBJ2-5 - TRBV4-3 - TGCGCCAGCAGCCAAACTGGGACACAACAAGAGACCCAGTACTTC CASSQTGTQQETQYF
TRBJ2-4 - TRBV30 - TGTGCCTGGAATCCCTTAGCCAAAAACATTCAGTACTTC CAWNPLAKNIQYF
TRBJ2-3 TRBD2 TRBV28 - TGTGCCAGTAAAGGGCGGGGGGGCGTATATGATACGCAGTATTTT CASKGRGGVYDTQYF
TRBJ1-2 - TRBV5-1 - TGCGCCAGCAGCTTGGACCAGGTTAAGACCTATGGCTACACCTTC CASSLDQVKTYGYTF
TRBJ1-6 - TRBV3-1/TRBV3-2 - TGTGCCAGCAGTCAAGAAGGGGGAAATTCACCCCTCCACTTT CASSQEGGNSPLHF
TRBJ2-1 - TRBV3-1/TRBV3-2 - TGTGCCAGCAGCCAAGCGTCCGGGACTGGCAATGAGCAGTTCTTC CASSQASGTGNEQFF
TRBJ2-7 - TRBV28 - TGTGCCAGCAGGACCGCAGACACGTACGAGCAGTACTTC CASRTADTYEQYF
TRBJ1-1 TRBD1 TRBV4-1 once TGCGCCAGCAGGGACAGGGGCGTAGACACTGAAGCTTTCTTT CASRDRGVDTEAFF
TRBJ2-6 TRBD2 TRBV6-2/TRBV6-3 - TGTGCCAGCAGTTACTCGCCCGCCGGGGGGGGAGCTGGGGCCAACGTCCTGACTTTC CASSYSPAGGGAGANVLTF
TRBJ2-3 TRBD2 TRBV12-5 - TGTGCTAGTGGTTCCGGACTAGCGGGGGGCACAGATACGCAGTATTTT CASGSGLAGGTDTQYF
TRBJ1-6 - TRBV21-1 - TGTGCCAGCTTCAAGGACGCGACTATCTCCTATAATTCACCCCTCCACTTT CASFKDATISYNSPLHF
TRBJ2-2 - TRBV15 - TGTGCCACCCGTCCGGGCGCGGAAGCGGGTACCGGGGAGCTGTTTTTT CATRPGAEAGTGELFF
TRBJ2-1 TRBD2 TRBV19 - TGTGCCAGTAGCCAAGCGGGGGGCGTATTTACGAATGAGCAGCTCTTC CASSQAGGVFTNEQLF
TRBJ1-4 - TRBV7-2 - TGTGCCAGCAGCTTAGGATCGGTGTTCGTCTTCGATGAAAAACTGTTTTTT CASSLGSVFVFDEKLFF
TRBJ1-4 - TRBV6-5 - TGTGCCAGCGGGCTCGCTGAAAAACTGTTTTTT CASGLAEKLFF
TRBJ1-2 - TRBV7-2 - TGTGCCAGCAGCTTGGGCCGGGGAAACTATGGCTACACCTTC CASSLGRGNYGYTF
TRBJ2-1 TRBD2 TRBV6-5 - TGTGCCAGCAGTTACTTGGCGGGGGGGCCCGGTGAGCAGTTCTTC CASSYLAGGPGEQFF
TRBJ1-5 - TRBV4-3 - TGCGCCAGCAGCCAAGATGCCGGGGACTTTCAGCCCCAGCATTTT CASSQDAGDFQPQHF
TRBJ2-3 - TRBV6-5 - TGTGCCAGCAGGGCCGTAGCCACAGATACGCAGTATTTT CASRAVATDTQYF
TRBJ2-7 TRBD1 TRBV5-6 - TGTGCCAGCAGCCCGACAGGGGCAGGGTACGAGCAGTACTTC CASSPTGAGYEQYF
TRBJ2-2 - TRBV19 - TGTGCCAGTAGTAAGGGACATCAGGCCGGGGAGCTGTTTTTT CASSKGHQAGELFF
TRBJ2-2 TRBD1 TRBV5-1 - TGCGCCAGCAGCTTGACTGGACAGGGGGTTTCCGGGGAGCTGTTTTTT CASSLTGQGVSGELFF
TRBJ2-2 - TRBV19 - TGTGCCAGTAGTATCAGAGGCGCCGGGGAGCTGTTTTTT CASSIRGAGELFF
TRBJ2-3 - TRBV19 - TGTGCCAGTAGTCTCGGGACTTCCACAGATACGCAGTATTTT CASSLGTSTDTQYF
TRBJ1-2 - TRBV28 - TGTGCCGTCTTTCGGGGGACTAACTATGGCTACACCTTC CAVFRGTNYGYTF
TRBJ2-1 - TRBV5-1 - TGCGCCAGCAGCTTGGGTGGAGGGATGGACTACAATGAGCAGTTCTTC CASSLGGGMDYNEQFF
TRBJ2-7 TRBD1 TRBV7-2 once TGTGCCAGCAGCTTAAACAGGGGGCTCGAGCAGTACTTC CASSLNRGLEQYF